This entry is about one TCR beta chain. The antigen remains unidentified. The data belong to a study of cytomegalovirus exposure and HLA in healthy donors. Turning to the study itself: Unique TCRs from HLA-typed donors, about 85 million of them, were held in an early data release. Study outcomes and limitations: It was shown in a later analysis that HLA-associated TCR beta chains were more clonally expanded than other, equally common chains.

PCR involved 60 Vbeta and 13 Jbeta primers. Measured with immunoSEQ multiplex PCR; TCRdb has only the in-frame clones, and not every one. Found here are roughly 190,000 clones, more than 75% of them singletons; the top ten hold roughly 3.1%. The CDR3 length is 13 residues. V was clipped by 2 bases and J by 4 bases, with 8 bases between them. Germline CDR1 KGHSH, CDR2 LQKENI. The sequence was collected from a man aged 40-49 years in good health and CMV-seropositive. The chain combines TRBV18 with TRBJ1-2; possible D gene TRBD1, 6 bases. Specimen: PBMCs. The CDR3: CASSPGGSYGYTF. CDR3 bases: TGTGCCAGCTCACCAGGGGGCTCCTATGGCTACACCTTC.